What follows is one T cell receptor (beta chain) and its context. TCRdb's table, derived via immunoSEQ multiplex PCR, lists solely in-frame clones and lacks some. Of approximately 150,000 clones in the sample, around 80% were seen once. This sample was taken from a study of blood T cell repertoires in COVID-19. The wider study: Samples representing acute and convalescent COVID-19 were sourced from the United States, Italy and Spain. Sample material is recorded as cDNA or gDNA derived from T cells, B-cell-depleted T cells, or PBMCs.

Sequences were obtained from peripheral blood. The TCR originated in a man aged 55 to 70 with active or convalescent COVID-19.

CDR3 loop: CASSFGWGNTEAFF. In DNA form, the CDR3 reads TGTGCCAGCAGCTTTGGATGGGGCAACACTGAAGCTTTCTTT. This chain uses TRBV5-6 with TRBJ1-1; tentatively, D is TRBD1 (5 bases). V was pared by 2 bases and J by 2 bases, with 10 bases between. The length of the CDR3 is 14 residues. Germline V gene lookup returns CDR1 SGHDT and CDR2 YYEEEE.